This note documents a single TCR beta chain sequence. This CDR3 region has 17 residues. Germline assignment: CDR1 LGHNA and CDR2 YSLEER. Trimming at V came to 0 bases and at J to 4 bases, leaving 8 bases not matched to a gene. PCR used 60 Vbeta primers and 13 Jbeta primers. This table comes from immunoSEQ multiplex PCR, and its TCRdb copy is limited to in-frame clones, with some not included. There are over 100,000 clones in the sample, with around 1.6% held by the top ten. The record originates from a study of cytomegalovirus exposure and HLA in healthy donors. About the research overall: From 170 million or so T cells, an earlier analysis saw approximately 110 million unique TCR beta sequences.

The donors (healthy individuals) were bone marrow donors. This clonotype was obtained from a woman aged 40 to 50 in good health and CMV-seropositive. The sample consisted of PBMCs. The chain couples TRBV4-3 to TRBJ1-2; 10 nucleotides line up with TRBD1. Here the CDR3 DNA reads TGCGCCAGCAGCCAAGATGCGACAGGGGGCTCGGTCTATGGCTACACCTTC. The encoded protein is CASSQDATGGSVYGYTF.